The sequence of this TCR beta chain was determined in a study of shared clonotypes between healthy human individuals. Study overall: There were three CD4 naive, three CD4 memory, two CD8 naive and one CD8 memory plates per donor. Study results and caveats: Some clonotypes were shared by all four sorted-subset donors, while others were not shared. The non-shared ones had lower generation probabilities than the shared ones.

TCRdb's table, derived via immunoSEQ multiplex PCR, lists solely in-frame clones and lacks some. Among 1.5 million to 1.9 million clones listed, 98% were seen once. From germline, CDR1 is SGHNT and CDR2 YYREEE (reference sequence). The CDR3 extends over 14 amino acids. The ends lost 4 bases at V and 3 bases at J; junction bases unmatched: 3. Healthy HIV-negative adults without recent acute infections or vaccinations served as donors. CD4+ cell separation produced CD45RA+ naive and CD45RA-negative memory subsets. A word on this clone: Its antigen is unknown.

Sequencing was performed on naive CD4+ T cells sorted from blood. As to subset: CD45RA+ positively selected. This clonotype was obtained from a man aged 25-45 years in good health. V gene TRBV5-4 combines with J gene TRBJ2-1, with 8 bases aligning to TRBD1. The CDR3 protein is CASSPGQDYNEQFF. CDR3 DNA: TGTGCCAGCAGCCCGGGACAGGACTACAATGAGCAGTTCTTC.